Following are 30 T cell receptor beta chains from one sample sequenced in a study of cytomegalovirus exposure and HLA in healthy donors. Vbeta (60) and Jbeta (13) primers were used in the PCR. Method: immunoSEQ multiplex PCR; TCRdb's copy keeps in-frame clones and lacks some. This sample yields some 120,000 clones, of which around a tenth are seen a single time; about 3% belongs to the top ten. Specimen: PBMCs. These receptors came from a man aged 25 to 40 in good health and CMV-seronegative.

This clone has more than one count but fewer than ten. Here the CDR3 reads CASGFGGMGDTQYF. For the CDR3, the DNA is TGTGCTAGTGGTTTCGGGGGGATGGGAGATACGCAGTATTTT. V gene TRBV12-5 combines with J gene TRBJ2-3, with 7 bases that match TRBD2. This CDR3 has 14 residues. The V gene's germline CDR1 is LGHNT and CDR2 FRNRAP. After removal of 3 bases from V and 5 bases from J, the junction contained 5 bases not matched to a gene.

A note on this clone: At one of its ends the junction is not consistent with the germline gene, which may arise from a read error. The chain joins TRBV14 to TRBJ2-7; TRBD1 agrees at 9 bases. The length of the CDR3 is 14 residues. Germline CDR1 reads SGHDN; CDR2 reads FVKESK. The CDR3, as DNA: TGTGCCAGCAGCTGGGACAGGGTCTCCCACGAGCAGTACTTC. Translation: CASSWDRVSHEQYF.

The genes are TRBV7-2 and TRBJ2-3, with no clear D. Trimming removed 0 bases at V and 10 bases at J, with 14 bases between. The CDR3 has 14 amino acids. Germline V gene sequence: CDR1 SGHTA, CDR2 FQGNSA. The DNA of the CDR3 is TGTGCCAGCAGCTTAGCCGACCCGACGGGTCCGCAGTATTTT. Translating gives CASSLADPTGPQYF.

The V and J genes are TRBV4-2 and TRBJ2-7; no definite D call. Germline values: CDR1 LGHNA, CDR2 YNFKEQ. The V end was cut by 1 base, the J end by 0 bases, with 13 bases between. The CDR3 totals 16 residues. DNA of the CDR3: TGTGCCAGCAGCCAAGCGGCCAGGTCAACCTCCTACGAGCAGTACTTC. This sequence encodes CASSQAARSTSYEQYF.

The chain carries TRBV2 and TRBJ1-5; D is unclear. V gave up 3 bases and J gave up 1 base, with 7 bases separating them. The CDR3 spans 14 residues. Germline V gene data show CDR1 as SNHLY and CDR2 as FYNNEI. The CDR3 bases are TGTGCCAGCAGTGACAGCGGGAGCAATCAGCCCCAGCATTTT. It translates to CASSDSGSNQPQHF.

CDR3 sequence: CASSKSGRSDEQFF. Written as DNA, the CDR3 is TGTGCCAGCAGCAAAAGCGGGAGGTCGGATGAGCAGTTCTTC. V gene TRBV7-3 combines with J gene TRBJ2-1; 9 bases match TRBD2. This CDR3 is 14 amino acids long. Germline CDR1 and CDR2: SGHTA and FQGTGA. J was trimmed by 8 bases and V by 5 bases; bases with no gene match: 7.

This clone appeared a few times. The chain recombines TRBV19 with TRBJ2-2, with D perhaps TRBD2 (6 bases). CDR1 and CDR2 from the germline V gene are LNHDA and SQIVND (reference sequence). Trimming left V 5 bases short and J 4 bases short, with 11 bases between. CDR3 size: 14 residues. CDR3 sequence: CASSWAGPTGELFF. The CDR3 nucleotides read TGTGCCAGTAGTTGGGCGGGGCCCACCGGGGAGCTGTTTTTT.

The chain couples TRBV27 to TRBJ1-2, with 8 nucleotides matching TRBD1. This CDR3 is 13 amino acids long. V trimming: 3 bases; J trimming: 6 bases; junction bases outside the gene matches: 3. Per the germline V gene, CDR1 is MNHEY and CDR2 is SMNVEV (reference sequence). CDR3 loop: CASSFGQGDGYTF. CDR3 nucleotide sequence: TGTGCCAGCAGTTTTGGACAGGGTGATGGCTACACCTTC.

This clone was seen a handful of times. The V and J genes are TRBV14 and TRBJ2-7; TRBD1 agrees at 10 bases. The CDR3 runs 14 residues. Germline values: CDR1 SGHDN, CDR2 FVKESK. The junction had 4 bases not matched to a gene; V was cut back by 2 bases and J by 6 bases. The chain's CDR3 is CASSQMTGGGEQYF. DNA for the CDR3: TGTGCCAGCAGCCAAATGACAGGGGGCGGCGAGCAGTACTTC.

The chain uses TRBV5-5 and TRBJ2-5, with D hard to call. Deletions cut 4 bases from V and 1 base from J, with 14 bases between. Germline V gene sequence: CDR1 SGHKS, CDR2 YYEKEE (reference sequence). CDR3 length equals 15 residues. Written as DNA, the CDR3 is TGTGCCAGCAGCCAAGAACGCCAGGCCCAAGAGACCCAGTACTTC. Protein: CASSQERQAQETQYF. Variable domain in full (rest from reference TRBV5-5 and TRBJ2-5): DAGVTQSPTHLIKTRGQQVTLRCSPISGHKSVSWYQQVLGQGPQFIFQYYEKEERGRGNFPDRFSARQFPNYSSELNVNALLLGDSALYLCASSQERQAQETQYFGPGTRLLVL.

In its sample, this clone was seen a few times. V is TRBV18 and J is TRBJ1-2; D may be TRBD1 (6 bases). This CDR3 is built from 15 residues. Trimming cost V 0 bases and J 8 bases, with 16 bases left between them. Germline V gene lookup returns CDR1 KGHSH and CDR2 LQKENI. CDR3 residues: CASSPPGQGPGGYTF. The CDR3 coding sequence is TGTGCCAGCTCACCACCGGGGCAGGGGCCCGGGGGCTACACCTTC.

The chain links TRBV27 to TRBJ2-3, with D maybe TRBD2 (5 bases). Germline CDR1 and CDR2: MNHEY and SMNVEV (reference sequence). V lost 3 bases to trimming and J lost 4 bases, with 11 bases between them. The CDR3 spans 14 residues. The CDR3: CASSLDRGSDTQYF. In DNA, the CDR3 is TGTGCCAGCAGTTTGGACCGAGGGTCAGATACGCAGTATTTT.

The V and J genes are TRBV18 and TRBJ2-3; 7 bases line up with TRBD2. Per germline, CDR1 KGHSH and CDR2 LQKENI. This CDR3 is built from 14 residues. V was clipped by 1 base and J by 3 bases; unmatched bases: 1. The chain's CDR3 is CASSPLGGTDTQYF. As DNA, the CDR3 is TGTGCCAGCTCACCACTCGGGGGGACAGATACGCAGTATTTT.

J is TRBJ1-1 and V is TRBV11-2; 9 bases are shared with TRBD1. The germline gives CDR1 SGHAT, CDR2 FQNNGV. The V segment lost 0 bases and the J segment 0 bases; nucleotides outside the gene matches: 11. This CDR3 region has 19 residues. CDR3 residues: CASSLEGQGISLMNTEAFF. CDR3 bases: TGTGCCAGCAGCTTAGAGGGACAGGGAATAAGTCTAATGAACACTGAAGCTTTCTTT. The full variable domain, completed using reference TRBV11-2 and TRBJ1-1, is EAGVAQSPRYKIIEKRQSVAFWCNPISGHATLYWYQQILGQGPKLLIQFQNNGVVDDSQLPKDRFSAERLKGVDSTLKIQPAKLEDSAVYLCASSLEGQGISLMNTEAFFGQGTRLTVV.

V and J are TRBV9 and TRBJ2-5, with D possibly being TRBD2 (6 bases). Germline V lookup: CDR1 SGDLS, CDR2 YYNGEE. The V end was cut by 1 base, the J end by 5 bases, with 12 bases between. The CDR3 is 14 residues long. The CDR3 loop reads CASSVRDSRETQYF. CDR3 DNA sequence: TGTGCCAGCAGCGTACGGGACTCGAGGGAGACCCAGTACTTC.

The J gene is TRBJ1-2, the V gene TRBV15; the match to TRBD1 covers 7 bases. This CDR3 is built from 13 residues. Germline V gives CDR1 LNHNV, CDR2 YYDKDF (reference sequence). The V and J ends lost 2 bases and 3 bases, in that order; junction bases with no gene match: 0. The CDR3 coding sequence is TGTGCCACCAGCAGAACAGGGGACTATGGCTACACCTTC. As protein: CATSRTGDYGYTF.

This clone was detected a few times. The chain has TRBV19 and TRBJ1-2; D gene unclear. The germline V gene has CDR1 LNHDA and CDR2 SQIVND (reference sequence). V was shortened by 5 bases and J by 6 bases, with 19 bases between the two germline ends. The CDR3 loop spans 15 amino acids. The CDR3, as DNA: TGTGCCAGTAGTTCCCGGTTAGGAGGTTTTGATGGCTACACCTTC. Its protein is CASSSRLGGFDGYTF. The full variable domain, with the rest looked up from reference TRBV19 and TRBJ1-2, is DGGITQSPKYLFRKEGQNVTLSCEQNLNHDAMYWYRQDPGQGLRLIYYSQIVNDFQKGDIAEGYSVSREKKESFPLTVTSAQKNPTAFYLCASSSRLGGFDGYTFGSGTRLTVV.

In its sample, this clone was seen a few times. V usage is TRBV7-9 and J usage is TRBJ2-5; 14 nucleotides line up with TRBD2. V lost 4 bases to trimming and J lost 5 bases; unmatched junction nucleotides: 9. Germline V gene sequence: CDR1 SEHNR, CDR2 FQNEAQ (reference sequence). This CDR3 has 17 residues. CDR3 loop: CASSSTSGRASTETQYF. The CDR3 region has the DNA TGTGCCAGCAGCTCGACTAGCGGGAGGGCCTCGACGGAGACCCAGTACTTC.

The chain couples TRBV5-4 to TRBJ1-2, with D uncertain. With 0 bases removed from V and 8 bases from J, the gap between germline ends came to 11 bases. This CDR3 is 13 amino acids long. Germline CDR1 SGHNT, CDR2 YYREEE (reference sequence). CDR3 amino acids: CASSLGSVGGYTF. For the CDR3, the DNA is TGTGCCAGCAGCTTGGGTTCGGTGGGCGGCTACACCTTC. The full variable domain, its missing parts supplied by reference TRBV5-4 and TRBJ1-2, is ETGVTQSPTHLIKTRGQQVTLRCSSQSGHNTVSWYQQALGQGPQFIFQYYREEENGRGNFPPRFSGLQFPNYSSELNVNALELDDSALYLCASSLGSVGGYTFGSGTRLTVV.

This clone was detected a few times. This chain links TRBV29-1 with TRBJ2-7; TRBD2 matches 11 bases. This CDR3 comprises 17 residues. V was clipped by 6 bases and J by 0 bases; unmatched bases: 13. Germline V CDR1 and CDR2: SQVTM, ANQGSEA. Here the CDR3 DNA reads TGCAGCGTATCTGGTGGTACTAGCGGGGGCTTCTCCTACGAGCAGTACTTC. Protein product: CSVSGGTSGGFSYEQYF.

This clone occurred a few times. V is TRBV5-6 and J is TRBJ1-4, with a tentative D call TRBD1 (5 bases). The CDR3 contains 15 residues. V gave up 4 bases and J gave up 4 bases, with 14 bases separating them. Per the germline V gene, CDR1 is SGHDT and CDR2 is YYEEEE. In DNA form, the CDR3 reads TGTGCCAGCAGCACGCGACAGACTCTTAATGAAAAACTGTTTTTT. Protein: CASSTRQTLNEKLFF.

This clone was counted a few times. CDR3 in DNA: TGTGCCTGGCGAGGCGGGTTCCAAGAGACCCAGTACTTC. This gives the protein CAWRGGFQETQYF. The V gene is TRBV30, the J gene TRBJ2-5; maybe TRBD2 (5 bases). The CDR3 consists of 13 residues. From germline, CDR1 is GTSNPN and CDR2 SVGIG (reference sequence). Trimming removed 5 bases from V and 1 base from J, with 11 bases in between. Looking up the rest from reference TRBV30 and TRBJ2-5 gives the full variable domain: SQTIHQWPATLVQPVGSPLSLECTVEGTSNPNLYWYRQAAGRGLQLLFYSVGIGQISSEVPQNLSASRPQDRQFILSSKKLLLSDSGFYLCAWRGGFQETQYFGPGTRLLVL.

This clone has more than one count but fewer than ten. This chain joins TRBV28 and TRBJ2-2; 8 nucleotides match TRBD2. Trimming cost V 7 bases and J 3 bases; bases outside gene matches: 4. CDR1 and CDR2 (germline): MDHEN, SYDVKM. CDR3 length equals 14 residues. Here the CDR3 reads CASTSGSYTGELFF. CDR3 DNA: TGTGCCAGCACCAGCGGGAGCTACACCGGGGAGCTGTTTTTT.

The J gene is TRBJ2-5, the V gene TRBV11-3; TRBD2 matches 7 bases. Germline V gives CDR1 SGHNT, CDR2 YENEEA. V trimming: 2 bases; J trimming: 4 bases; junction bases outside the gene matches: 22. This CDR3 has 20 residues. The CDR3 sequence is CASSLSSKLTGTGGGETQYF. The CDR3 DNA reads TGTGCCAGCAGCTTATCTTCAAAACTGACCGGGACGGGGGGAGGAGAGACCCAGTACTTC.

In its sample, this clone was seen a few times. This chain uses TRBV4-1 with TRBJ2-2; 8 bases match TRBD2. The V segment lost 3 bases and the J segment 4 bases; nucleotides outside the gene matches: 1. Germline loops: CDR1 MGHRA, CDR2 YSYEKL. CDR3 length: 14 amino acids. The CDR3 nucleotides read TGCGCCAGCAGCCATAGCGGGACCACCGGGGAGCTGTTTTTT. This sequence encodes CASSHSGTTGELFF.

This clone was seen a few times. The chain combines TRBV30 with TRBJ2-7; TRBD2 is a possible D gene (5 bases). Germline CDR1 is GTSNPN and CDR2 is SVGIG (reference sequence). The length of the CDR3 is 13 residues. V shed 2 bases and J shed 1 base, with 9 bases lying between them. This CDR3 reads CAWSLEGSYEQYF. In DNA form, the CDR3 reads TGTGCCTGGAGTTTAGAGGGATCCTACGAGCAGTACTTC.

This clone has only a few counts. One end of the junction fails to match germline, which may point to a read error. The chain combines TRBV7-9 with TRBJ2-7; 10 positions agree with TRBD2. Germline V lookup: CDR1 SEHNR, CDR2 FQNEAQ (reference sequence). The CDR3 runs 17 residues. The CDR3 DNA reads TGTGCCAGCAGCTTAGGGGGTGGGACTAGCGTCTCCCACGAGCAGTACTTC. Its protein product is CASSLGGGTSVSHEQYF.

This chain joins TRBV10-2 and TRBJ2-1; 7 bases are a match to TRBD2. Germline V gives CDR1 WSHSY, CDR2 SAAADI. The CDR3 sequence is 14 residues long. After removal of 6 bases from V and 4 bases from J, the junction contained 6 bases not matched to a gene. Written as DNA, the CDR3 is TGCGCCAGCAGGTCTAGCGGACTATACAATGAGCAGTTCTTC. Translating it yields CASRSSGLYNEQFF.

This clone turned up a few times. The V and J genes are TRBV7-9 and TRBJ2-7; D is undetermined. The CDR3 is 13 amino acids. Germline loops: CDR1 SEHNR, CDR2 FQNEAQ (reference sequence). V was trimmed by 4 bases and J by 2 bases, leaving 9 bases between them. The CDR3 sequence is CASSSSRTYEQYF. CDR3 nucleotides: TGTGCCAGCAGCTCCTCCAGGACCTACGAGCAGTACTTC. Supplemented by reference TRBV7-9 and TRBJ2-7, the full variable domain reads DTGVSQNPRHKITKRGQNVTFRCDPISEHNRLYWYRQTLGQGPEFLTYFQNEAQLEKSRLLSDRFSAERPKGSFSTLEIQRTEQGDSAMYLCASSSSRTYEQYFGPGTRLTVT.

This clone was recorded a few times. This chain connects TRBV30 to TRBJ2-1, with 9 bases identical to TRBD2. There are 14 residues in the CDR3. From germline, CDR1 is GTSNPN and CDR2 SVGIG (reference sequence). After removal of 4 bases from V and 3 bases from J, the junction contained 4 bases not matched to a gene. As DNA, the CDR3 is TGTGCCTGGACCGGACTAGCGAGCTACAATGAGCAGTTCTTC. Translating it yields CAWTGLASYNEQFF.